Shown below are 29 T cell receptor beta chains from a single sample sequenced in a study of blood T cells in healthy people across ages. Primed by a sample-barcoded 5' primer and a J-beta primer mix, a second PCR proceeded for about 7 to 12 cycles. TCRdb independently ran MiXCR on the 5' RACE reads; one entry per CDR3 protein. In the table there are about 1,800,000 distinct CDR3 sequences, about 28% of which are singletons. Specimen: blood. These TCRs come from a woman under 40 in good health.

On this clonotype: The junction and the germline gene differ at one end; a read error may be behind it. The chain is built from TRBV6-1 and TRBJ2-6, with 7 bases that match TRBD2. Germline V CDR1 and CDR2: MNHNS, SASEGT. This CDR3 contains 20 residues. The CDR3 protein is CAGSETRGGVLSSGANVLTF. The CDR3 coding sequence is TGTGCCGGCAGTGAAACACGGGGAGGGGTCCTAAGCTCTGGGGCCAACGTCCTGACTTTC.

This chain uses TRBV6-1 with TRBJ1-4; 7 positions agree with TRBD1. CDR1 and CDR2 (germline): MNHNS, SASEGT. The CDR3 is 19 amino acids. V lost 6 bases to trimming and J lost 3 bases; unmatched junction nucleotides: 19. The CDR3 region is CASRTTGVRFAGPNEKLFF. The CDR3 bases are TGTGCCAGCAGGACAACAGGGGTGCGCTTCGCCGGACCTAATGAAAAACTGTTTTTT.

This clonotype occurred many times. The genes are TRBV29-1 and TRBJ2-7; 12 nucleotides align to TRBD1. Looked up from germline, CDR1 is SQVTM and CDR2 is ANQGSEA. This CDR3 has 12 residues. The V gene end was trimmed by 6 bases and the J gene end by 6 bases; junction bases not matched to a gene: 3. The CDR3 sequence: CSVGTGGFEQYF. In DNA, the CDR3 is TGCAGCGTGGGGACAGGGGGCTTCGAGCAGTACTTC.

This chain connects TRBV20-1 to TRBJ2-7; D possibly uses TRBD1 or TRBD2 (5 bases each). Between the trimmed V and J ends, which lost 6 bases and 7 bases, there was a span of 19 bases. This CDR3 is built from 13 residues. The germline V gene encodes CDR1 DFQATT and CDR2 SNEGSKA (reference sequence). CDR3 amino acids: CSAREPTSLEQYF. In DNA form, the CDR3 reads TGCAGTGCCAGGGAGCCGACGAGCTTGGAGCAGTACTTC.

This clonotype has more than one count but fewer than ten. V is TRBV7-2 and J is TRBJ2-7; 9 bases line up with TRBD2. Losses at the gene ends were 0 bases for V and 3 bases for J; bases not matched to a gene: 3. Germline lookup yields CDR1 SGHTA and CDR2 FQGNSA. The CDR3 has 15 amino acids. The CDR3 nucleotides are TGTGCCAGCAGCTTAGCGCGGGGGGGCCTCTACGAGCAGTACTTC. This codes for CASSLARGGLYEQYF.

The chain's CDR3 is CASSPTGTPITDTQYF. Written as DNA, the CDR3 is TGTGCCAGCAGCCCTACCGGGACGCCGATCACAGATACGCAGTATTTT. The rearrangement uses TRBV9 and TRBJ2-3; D tentatively reads TRBD1 or TRBD2 (5 bases each). V lost 4 bases, J lost 2 bases, and 17 bases lay in between. Germline values: CDR1 SGDLS, CDR2 YYNGEE. The length of the CDR3 is 16 residues.

The rearrangement links TRBV12-3 or TRBV12-4 to TRBJ2-7; D gene uncertain. V lost 0 bases to trimming and J lost 2 bases, with 11 bases between them. The CDR3 contains 15 residues. CDR3 DNA: TGTGCCAGCAGTTTAGCCCCGGGCCCTCCCTACGAGCAGTACTTC. The encoded protein is CASSLAPGPPYEQYF.

The chain combines TRBV7-2 with TRBJ1-2, with D unclear. Trimming took 5 bases from V and 6 from J, leaving 16 bases between them. CDR1 is SGHTA, CDR2 FQGNSA, per germline. The CDR3 length is 14 residues. CDR3 sequence (DNA): TGTGCCAGCAGCCCACGGGAGAGATTCCATGGCTACACCTTC. Its translation: CASSPRERFHGYTF.

About this clonotype: A read error is possible here, since a much larger clone lies one base away. This sequence joins TRBV20-1 and TRBJ1-2; TRBD1 aligns across 7 bases. The CDR3 loop spans 15 amino acids. Germline V CDR1 and CDR2: DFQATT, SNEGSKA (reference sequence). V lost 6 bases to trimming and J lost 7 bases; unmatched junction nucleotides: 17. The DNA for the CDR3 is TGCAGTGCCCCTACACGCATAACAGGGGCGCGTGGCTACACCTTC. Residues: CSAPTRITGARGYTF.

This chain connects TRBV25-1 to TRBJ2-5, with D unclear. This CDR3 comprises 12 residues. Germline V gene sequence: CDR1 MGHDK, CDR2 SYGVNS. Deletions cut 6 bases from V and 2 bases from J, with 7 bases between. The CDR3 region is CASRFRQETQYF. The CDR3 DNA reads as TGTGCCAGCAGATTTAGACAAGAGACCCAGTACTTC.

V is TRBV6-6 and J is TRBJ1-1; D is perhaps TRBD1 (5 bases). Trimming removed 5 bases at V and 10 bases at J, with 14 bases between. Germline V gene lookup returns CDR1 MNHNY and CDR2 SVGAGI (reference sequence). The CDR3 contains 12 residues. The CDR3 DNA reads TGTGCCAGCAGTCCCAACGGGGGGACAGCTTTCTTT. Translation gives CASSPNGGTAFF.

This clonotype was seen more than once but under ten times. The rearrangement links TRBV7-9 to TRBJ2-5; weak D call: TRBD1 (6 bases). Germline-derived CDR1 and CDR2 are SEHNR and FQNEAQ (reference sequence). The V and J ends lost 5 bases and 0 bases respectively, with 10 bases between them. This CDR3 has 14 amino acids. CDR3 sequence: CASSPDSNQETQYF. The CDR3 DNA follows: TGTGCCAGCAGCCCGGACAGCAACCAAGAGACCCAGTACTTC.

This rearrangement joins TRBV3-1 to TRBJ1-2; 8 positions match TRBD1. Losses at the gene ends were 0 bases for V and 5 bases for J; bases not matched to a gene: 5. CDR1 is LGHDT, CDR2 YNNKEL, per germline (reference sequence). This CDR3 region has 15 residues. The CDR3 loop reads CASSQDPQGAYGYTF. Here the CDR3 DNA reads TGTGCCAGCAGCCAAGATCCCCAGGGGGCTTATGGCTACACCTTC.

This clonotype was observed many times. This rearrangement joins TRBV12-5 to TRBJ2-1, with D possibly being TRBD2 (5 bases). With 7 bases removed from V and 3 bases from J, the gap between germline ends came to 13 bases. CDR1 LGHNT and CDR2 FRNRAP come from the germline V gene. This CDR3 has 14 amino acids. CDR3 residues: CASAAPRDYNEQFF. DNA for the CDR3: TGTGCTAGTGCCGCCCCTCGGGACTACAATGAGCAGTTCTTC.

The sample holds a few counts of this clonotype. The chain combines TRBV10-3 with TRBJ2-1; 10 nucleotides align to TRBD1. Germline CDR1 and CDR2: ENHRY and SYGVKD. V shed 7 bases, J shed 8 bases, and the junction held 5 bases outside the gene matches. The CDR3 loop spans 13 amino acids. The CDR3 spells CAITGTGDDEQFF. For the CDR3, the DNA is TGTGCCATCACGGGGACAGGGGACGATGAGCAGTTCTTC.

Ten or more counts support this clonotype. This chain joins TRBV4-2 and TRBJ2-1; 11 bases are shared with TRBD1. Germline assignment: CDR1 LGHNA and CDR2 YNFKEQ. V shed 0 bases and J 7 bases; nucleotides not matched to a gene: 5. This CDR3 contains 16 residues. CDR3 coding DNA: TGTGCCAGCAGCCAAGATGGGACAGGGGGAATGAATGAGCAGTTCTTC. This codes for CASSQDGTGGMNEQFF.

There are a few counts of this clonotype. This sequence joins TRBV2 and TRBJ2-2; no clear D gene. CDR1 is SNHLY and CDR2 is FYNNEI in the germline V gene. The CDR3 runs 13 residues. V lost 7 bases and J lost 5, with 11 bases in between. This CDR3 is CASKGWSTGELFF. Here the CDR3 DNA reads TGTGCCAGCAAAGGGTGGTCTACCGGGGAGCTGTTTTTT.

This clonotype appeared a few times. The chain is built from TRBV27 and TRBJ1-2; 7 bases agree with TRBD1. The CDR3 has 13 amino acids. Germline V lookup: CDR1 MNHEY, CDR2 SMNVEV (reference sequence). Unmatched junction bases numbered 7, after V lost 4 bases and J lost 8 bases. For the CDR3, the DNA is TGTGCCAGCAGTTGGGAGGGGGCGAGAGGCTACACCTTC. This gives the protein CASSWEGARGYTF.

Concerning this clonotype itself: With a much larger clone just one base away, this may be a read error. This CDR3 is missing its conserved last phenylalanine or tryptophan, likely due to a read error. The V call is TRBV7-2, the J call TRBJ2-1, with a weak D call TRBD2 (5 bases). The CDR3 extends over 18 amino acids. Germline assignment: CDR1 SGHTA and CDR2 FQGNSA. V lost 1 base and J 3 bases, leaving 19 bases between the germline ends. CDR3 in DNA: TGTGCCAGCAGCTTAGAGCGCAGAGGGCCTCTCCACTACAATGAGCAGTTCTTA. This translates into CASSLERRGPLHYNEQFL.

This clonotype was found a few times. The V and J genes are TRBV6-5 and TRBJ1-1; 7 bases line up with TRBD1. This CDR3 spans 14 amino acids. J gave up 1 base and V 4 bases, and 3 bases lay outside the gene matches. Germline loops: CDR1 MNHEY, CDR2 SVGAGI. The CDR3 DNA follows: TGTGCCAGCAGTTTTCAGGGGGGGAACACTGAAGCTTTCTTT. The encoded protein is CASSFQGGNTEAFF.

Regarding this clonotype: One junction end does not reproduce the germline sequence, and a read error may be involved. This chain links TRBV14 with TRBJ2-7; D is unclear. Germline assignment: CDR1 SGHDN and CDR2 FVKESK. This CDR3 comprises 13 residues. DNA of the CDR3: TGTACCAGCAGCCAAGACTTGATTTACGAGCAGTACTTC. Its protein is CTSSQDLIYEQYF.

As to this clonotype: One end of the junction varies from germline; a read error may be responsible. The chain has TRBV12-3 or TRBV12-4 and TRBJ2-7, with 8 positions matching TRBD1. The CDR3 consists of 15 residues. The CDR3 here is CASSRRTGTPDEQYF. The CDR3 DNA follows: TGCGCCAGCAGTCGCAGGACAGGGACCCCCGACGAGCAGTACTTC.

This clonotype occurred many times. The rearrangement uses TRBV29-1 and TRBJ2-7; D tentatively fits TRBD1 or TRBD2 (5 bases each). The CDR3 extends over 12 amino acids. Germline V gives CDR1 SQVTM, CDR2 ANQGSEA. V was pared by 4 bases and J by 2 bases, with 9 bases between. In nucleotides, the CDR3 is TGCAGCGTTGGAGAGGGACCCTACGAGCAGTACTTC. Translating it yields CSVGEGPYEQYF.

In its sample, this clonotype was seen many times. This chain links TRBV25-1 with TRBJ2-5; D may be TRBD1 or TRBD2 (6 bases each). The CDR3 is 13 residues long. V lost 7 bases and J lost 5, with 14 bases in between. Germline CDR1 reads MGHDK; CDR2 reads SYGVNS. The CDR3 here is CASNSGARETQYF. CDR3 DNA: TGTGCCAGCAACTCGGGGGCACGGGAGACCCAGTACTTC.

The chain couples TRBV7-2 to TRBJ1-6; no definite D call. The CDR3 length is 16 residues. V lost 2 bases and J 9 bases, leaving 17 bases between the germline ends. Germline V gene data show CDR1 as SGHTA and CDR2 as FQGNSA. CDR3 in DNA: TGTGCCAGCAGCTTACTTTCGGGGTACGCGGTTTCACCCCTCCACTTT. Its translation is CASSLLSGYAVSPLHF. Supplemented by reference TRBV7-2 and TRBJ1-6, the full variable domain reads GAGVSQSPSNKVTEKGKDVELRCDPISGHTALYWYRQSLGQGLEFLIYFQGNSAPDKSGLPSDRFSAERTGGSVSTLTIQRTQQEDSAVYLCASSLLSGYAVSPLHFGNGTRLTVT.

This clonotype was counted only a few times. The chain has TRBV27 and TRBJ2-7; possibly TRBD1 for D (6 bases). Germline lookup yields CDR1 MNHEY and CDR2 SMNVEV (reference sequence). CDR3 length equals 15 residues. V was shortened by 6 bases and J by 4 bases, with 19 bases between the two germline ends. CDR3 coding DNA: TGTGCCAGCAGCCCGGCCGGACAGAGCTTTTACGAGCAGTACTTC. Protein sequence: CASSPAGQSFYEQYF.

There are a few counts of this clonotype. The rearrangement uses TRBV4-2 and TRBJ1-5; 9 bases map to TRBD1. Germline CDR1 reads LGHNA; CDR2 reads YNFKEQ. The length of the CDR3 is 15 residues. The trim removed 3 bases at V and 7 bases at J, leaving 7 bases unmatched. In DNA, the CDR3 is TGTGCCAGCAGCCACACAGGGGGCAGCGTCCAGCCCCAGCATTTT. Protein sequence: CASSHTGGSVQPQHF.

The chain couples TRBV12-3 or TRBV12-4 to TRBJ1-1; D ambiguous. The CDR3 loop spans 15 amino acids. V lost 5 bases to trimming and J lost 0 bases, with 13 bases between them. The CDR3 reads CASSPEHLMNTEAFF. CDR3 bases: TGTGCCAGCAGTCCCGAGCACCTCATGAACACTGAAGCTTTCTTT.

The genes are TRBV21-1 and TRBJ2-2; the table's D call TRBD1 went unverified against the DNA. TRBV21-1 corresponds to a pseudogene. There are 13 residues in the CDR3. The CDR3 DNA reads TGTGCCAGCTCCCCTGAAGGGAGGGGGGAGCTGTTTTTT. Encoded protein: CASSPEGRGELFF.